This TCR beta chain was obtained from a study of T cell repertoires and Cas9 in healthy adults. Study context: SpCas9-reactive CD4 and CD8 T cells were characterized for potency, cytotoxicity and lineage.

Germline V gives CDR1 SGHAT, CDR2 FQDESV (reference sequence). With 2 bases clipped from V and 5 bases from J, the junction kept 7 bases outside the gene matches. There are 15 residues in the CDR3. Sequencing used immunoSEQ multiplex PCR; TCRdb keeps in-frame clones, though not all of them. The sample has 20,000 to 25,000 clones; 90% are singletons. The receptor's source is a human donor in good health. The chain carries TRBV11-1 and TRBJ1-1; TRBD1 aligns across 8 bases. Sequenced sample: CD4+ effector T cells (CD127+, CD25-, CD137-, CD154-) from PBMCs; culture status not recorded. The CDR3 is CASSLTLDRETEAFF. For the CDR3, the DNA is TGTGCCAGCAGCTTAACCCTGGACAGGGAAACTGAAGCTTTCTTT.